This is a list of T cell receptor beta chains from one sample in a study of cytomegalovirus exposure and HLA in healthy donors. The repertoire was sequenced with immunoSEQ multiplex PCR; TCRdb's copy has only in-frame clones and lacks some. Among fewer than 90,000 clones, roughly 80% were seen once, and the ten largest hold around a tenth. The material sequenced was PBMCs. The receptors were sampled from a young man in good health and CMV-seropositive. The CDR3 runs from the conserved cysteine through the conserved F or W. The order of the fields is CDR3 protein, D gene, J gene, V gene. The D gene is left open where the match is weak.

CDR3 protein: CASSERDTQYF
D gene: -
J gene: TRBJ2-3
V gene: TRBV25-1

CDR3 protein: CASSTLAGGTDTQYF
D gene: TRBD2
J gene: TRBJ2-3
V gene: TRBV5-1

CDR3 protein: CASFASAGELFF
D gene: -
J gene: TRBJ2-2
V gene: TRBV6-1

CDR3 protein: CASSLQDNQPQHF
D gene: -
J gene: TRBJ1-5
V gene: TRBV7-2

CDR3 protein: CASSVEAAATLHYEQYF
D gene: -
J gene: TRBJ2-7
V gene: TRBV9

CDR3 protein: CASSTRWTGPKEKLFF
D gene: TRBD1
J gene: TRBJ1-4
V gene: TRBV19

CDR3 protein: CAISEGEQGGEKLFF
D gene: TRBD1
J gene: TRBJ1-4
V gene: TRBV10-3

CDR3 protein: CASSPNSYEQYF
D gene: -
J gene: TRBJ2-7
V gene: TRBV9

CDR3 protein: CASSLNRLQSSSYNEQFF
D gene: -
J gene: TRBJ2-1
V gene: TRBV7-9

CDR3 protein: CASSLSSPRETQYF
D gene: -
J gene: TRBJ2-5
V gene: TRBV5-1

CDR3 protein: CASSSGQGRYNEQFF
D gene: TRBD1
J gene: TRBJ2-1
V gene: TRBV7-7

CDR3 protein: CASSLASYSTYEQYF
D gene: -
J gene: TRBJ2-7
V gene: TRBV5-1

CDR3 protein: CASGLVRGTGNSPLHF
D gene: TRBD1
J gene: TRBJ1-6
V gene: TRBV12-5

CDR3 protein: CASAMRGGSGNTIYF
D gene: -
J gene: TRBJ1-3
V gene: TRBV7-9

CDR3 protein: CASSPRVDSPLHF
D gene: -
J gene: TRBJ1-6
V gene: TRBV19

CDR3 protein: CASSKSGTGMVLCNEQFF
D gene: -
J gene: TRBJ2-1
V gene: TRBV21-1

CDR3 protein: CASSPEPPNGELFF
D gene: -
J gene: TRBJ2-2
V gene: TRBV5-1

CDR3 protein: CASSTQTTSYEQYF
D gene: -
J gene: TRBJ2-7
V gene: TRBV19

CDR3 protein: CASSPLQGPGYEQYF
D gene: TRBD1
J gene: TRBJ2-7
V gene: TRBV11-2

CDR3 protein: CAWSQISSPLHF
D gene: -
J gene: TRBJ1-6
V gene: TRBV30

CDR3 protein: CASSLGLAIDTQYF
D gene: -
J gene: TRBJ2-3
V gene: TRBV7-9

CDR3 protein: CAIQGALNEQFF
D gene: TRBD1
J gene: TRBJ2-1
V gene: TRBV6-6

CDR3 protein: CAISFTGPYEQYF
D gene: -
J gene: TRBJ2-7
V gene: TRBV7-8

CDR3 protein: CASSQDSKGQGDEKLFF
D gene: TRBD1
J gene: TRBJ1-4
V gene: TRBV4-3

CDR3 protein: CASSLTGGYGYTF
D gene: TRBD1
J gene: TRBJ1-2
V gene: TRBV7-2

CDR3 protein: CASSLGIGRQAEQYF
D gene: -
J gene: TRBJ2-7
V gene: TRBV7-3

CDR3 protein: CASTEYRLAEAFF
D gene: -
J gene: TRBJ1-1
V gene: TRBV2

CDR3 protein: CASSLRGTQDGEAFF
D gene: -
J gene: TRBJ1-1
V gene: TRBV5-1

CDR3 protein: CASSQVLGDSAYEQYF
D gene: TRBD1
J gene: TRBJ2-7
V gene: TRBV4-3

CDR3 protein: CASRRQGAITEAFF
D gene: TRBD1
J gene: TRBJ1-1
V gene: TRBV5-1

CDR3 protein: CAITGLSEAFF
D gene: -
J gene: TRBJ1-1
V gene: TRBV6-6

CDR3 protein: CASRRHGEGETQYF
D gene: TRBD2
J gene: TRBJ2-5
V gene: TRBV4-1

CDR3 protein: CASSQNREETQYF
D gene: -
J gene: TRBJ2-5
V gene: TRBV4-2

CDR3 protein: CASRTRDRASGANVLTF
D gene: TRBD1
J gene: TRBJ2-6
V gene: TRBV27

CDR3 protein: CASSLFGGNEQFF
D gene: -
J gene: TRBJ2-1
V gene: TRBV7-9

CDR3 protein: CASSSTDREQYF
D gene: -
J gene: TRBJ2-5
V gene: TRBV28

CDR3 protein: CASRIQVYYGYTF
D gene: -
J gene: TRBJ1-2
V gene: TRBV2

CDR3 protein: CASSRAGRGETQYF
D gene: -
J gene: TRBJ2-5
V gene: TRBV7-8

CDR3 protein: CASSWTRQGSYEQYF
D gene: TRBD1
J gene: TRBJ2-7
V gene: TRBV6-6

CDR3 protein: CASSFRQGNYGYTF
D gene: -
J gene: TRBJ1-2
V gene: TRBV5-8

CDR3 protein: CASSDGSGGATDTQYF
D gene: TRBD2
J gene: TRBJ2-3
V gene: TRBV6-4